This T cell receptor (beta chain) was observed in a study of cytomegalovirus exposure and HLA in healthy donors. Across the whole study: HLA-typed donors were the source of around 85 million unique TCRs held in an early data release.

Per the germline V gene, CDR1 is SGHDN and CDR2 is FVKESK. The CDR3 sequence is 14 residues long. The ends were cut back, 7 bases at V and 0 bases at J, with 10 bases in the middle. PCR involved 60 Vbeta and 13 Jbeta primers. Per the authors' pipeline: Later reanalysis found around 80 million unique TCR beta chains, around 11 million of them shared. Assay: immunoSEQ multiplex PCR; the TCRdb copy retains only in-frame clones and omits some. The V and J calls and the clone size are those of that table, but D and trimming were determined from the DNA. Found here are around 180,000 clones, 80% to 90% of them singletons; the top ten hold around 5%.

The specimen sequenced was PBMCs. The chain combines TRBV14 with TRBJ1-3; unclear D gene. The receptor comes from a girl aged 10 to 17 in good health and CMV-seropositive. CDR3 nucleotides: TGTGCCAGCAACCCAACCTACTCTGGAAACACCATATATTTT. Protein sequence: CASNPTYSGNTIYF. Combining the CDR3 with reference TRBV14 and TRBJ1-3 gives the whole variable domain EAGVTQFPSHSVIEKGQTVTLRCDPISGHDNLYWYRRVMGKEIKFLLHFVKESKQDESGMPNNRFLAERTGGTYSTLKVQPAELEDSGVYFCASNPTYSGNTIYFGEGSWLTVV.